One and the same sample provided the 12 T cell receptor beta chains below, sequenced in a study of response to subunit inactivated influenza vaccine. TCRdb redid the calling of the RT-PCR reads with MiXCR, one entry per CDR3 protein. The sample has hundreds of thousands of distinct CDR3 sequences, roughly 14% seen once. The source was PBMCs from blood, collected less than 15 days before vaccination. These receptors were taken from a man aged 50-60 years who received an inactivated influenza vaccine.

In its sample, this clonotype was seen a few times. The chain links TRBV12-3 or TRBV12-4 to TRBJ1-3; perhaps TRBD1 as D (5 bases). V was clipped by 4 bases and J by 11 bases, with 18 bases between them. The CDR3 loop spans 14 amino acids. CDR3 loop: CASSWDSFPVAIYF. The CDR3 DNA is TGTGCCAGCAGTTGGGACTCCTTCCCCGTTGCCATATATTTT.

This clonotype has more than one count but fewer than ten. The chain uses TRBV6-2 or TRBV6-3 and TRBJ1-2; D unclear. The CDR3 extends over 15 amino acids. Trimming took 7 bases from V and 0 from J, leaving 15 bases between them. The germline V gene encodes CDR1 MNHEY and CDR2 SVGEGT. CDR3 bases: TGTGCCAGCAATTATGGGATCCCTACTAACTATGGCTACACCTTC. It codes for CASNYGIPTNYGYTF.

This chain links TRBV28 with TRBJ2-2; unclear D gene. This CDR3 comprises 14 residues. V lost 9 bases, J lost 0 bases, and 11 bases lay in between. CDR1 is MDHEN, CDR2 SYDVKM, per germline. The CDR3 protein is CASRWTANTGELFF. The CDR3 DNA reads as TGTGCCAGTAGGTGGACGGCGAACACCGGGGAGCTGTTTTTT.

In this sample, this clonotype turned up a few times. J is TRBJ1-4 and V is TRBV7-9; possible D gene TRBD1, 5 bases. CDR3 length: 15 residues. CDR1 is SEHNR and CDR2 is FQNEAQ in the germline V gene (reference sequence). Trimming cost V 5 bases and J 3 bases, with 13 bases left between them. In DNA, the CDR3 is TGTGCCAGCAGCCCCCAGGGAATAGCTAATGAAAAACTGTTTTTT. This encodes CASSPQGIANEKLFF.

The V call is TRBV12-3 or TRBV12-4, the J call TRBJ2-5; 8 nucleotides match TRBD1. Trimming cost V 5 bases and J 4 bases; bases outside gene matches: 9. This CDR3 has 15 amino acids. Here the CDR3 DNA reads TGTGCCAGCAGTGGGCGACAGGGGAGTGGAGAGACCCAGTACTTC. It translates to CASSGRQGSGETQYF.

The rearrangement uses TRBV28 and TRBJ2-7, with a weak D call TRBD2 (5 bases). V lost 2 bases and J 3 bases, leaving 11 bases between the germline ends. From germline, CDR1 is MDHEN and CDR2 SYDVKM. The CDR3 covers 14 residues. The CDR3 is CASSLEGLNYEQYF. DNA of the CDR3: TGTGCCAGCAGTTTAGAGGGCCTGAACTACGAGCAGTACTTC.

This clonotype was counted between two and nine times. The V gene is TRBV12-3 or TRBV12-4, the J gene TRBJ2-5; D assignment may be TRBD1 or TRBD2 (6 bases each). CDR3 length equals 15 residues. V dropped 5 bases and J dropped 5 bases, with 18 bases sitting between them. The DNA for the CDR3 is TGTGCCAGCAGTAGCAAGGGGGGTCTTAGGGAGACCCAGTACTTC. It yields the protein CASSSKGGLRETQYF.

This clonotype was seen a few times. The CDR3 nucleotides read TGTGCCAGCAGCTTATCCGCCGGACAGGGGACTGGGGCCAACGTCCTGACTTTC. As protein: CASSLSAGQGTGANVLTF. This sequence joins TRBV7-3 and TRBJ2-6; 9 positions match TRBD1. This CDR3 has 18 amino acids. J lost 2 bases, V lost 2 bases, and 7 bases had no gene match. CDR1 is SGHTA and CDR2 is FQGTGA in the germline V gene.

This sequence joins TRBV27 and TRBJ2-7; TRBD2 aligns across 8 bases. Germline CDR1 and CDR2: MNHEY and SMNVEV (reference sequence). This CDR3 spans 15 amino acids. V was clipped by 5 bases and J by 0 bases; unmatched bases: 6. CDR3 nucleotide sequence: TGTGCCAGCAGTCCTCCGGGAGGGAACTCCTACGAGCAGTACTTC. Its translation is CASSPPGGNSYEQYF.

The rearrangement joins TRBV2 to TRBJ2-3; perhaps TRBD1 as D (5 bases). The CDR3 covers 12 residues. From germline, CDR1 is SNHLY and CDR2 FYNNEI. V lost 8 bases and J 2 bases, leaving 8 bases between the germline ends. In DNA form, the CDR3 reads TGTGCCAGCGGACACTTCACAGATACGCAGTATTTT. Translated, it gives CASGHFTDTQYF.

The chain is built from TRBV11-2 and TRBJ2-3; the match to TRBD2 covers 7 bases. The CDR3 contains 15 residues. The ends lost 5 bases at V and 5 bases at J; junction bases unmatched: 10. Germline V gene data show CDR1 as SGHAT and CDR2 as FQNNGV. CDR3: CASSPHRGRGDTQYF. The DNA of the CDR3 is TGTGCCAGCAGCCCCCACCGGGGGAGGGGAGATACGCAGTATTTT.

The V and J genes are TRBV7-9 and TRBJ2-5; D possibly corresponds to TRBD2 (6 bases). Trimming cost V 7 bases and J 5 bases, with 23 bases left between them. Germline CDR1 is SEHNR and CDR2 is FQNEAQ (reference sequence). The CDR3 loop spans 16 amino acids. The CDR3 loop reads CASTPGDSGRMETQYF. Written as DNA, the CDR3 is TGTGCCAGCACTCCTGGGGACTCGGGGAGGATGGAGACCCAGTACTTC.